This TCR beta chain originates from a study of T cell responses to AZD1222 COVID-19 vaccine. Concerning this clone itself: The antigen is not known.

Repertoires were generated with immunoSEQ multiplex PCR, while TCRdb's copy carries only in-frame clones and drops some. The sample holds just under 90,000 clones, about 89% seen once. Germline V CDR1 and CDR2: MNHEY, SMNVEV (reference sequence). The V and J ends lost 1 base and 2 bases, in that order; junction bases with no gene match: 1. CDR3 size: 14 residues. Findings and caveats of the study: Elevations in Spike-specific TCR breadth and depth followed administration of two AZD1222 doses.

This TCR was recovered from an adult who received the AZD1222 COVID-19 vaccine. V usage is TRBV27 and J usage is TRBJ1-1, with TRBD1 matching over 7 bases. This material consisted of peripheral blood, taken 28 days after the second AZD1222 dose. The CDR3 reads CASSLWDSNTEAFF. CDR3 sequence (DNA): TGTGCCAGCAGTTTATGGGACAGTAACACTGAAGCTTTCTTT.